A single sample is the source of the 6 T cell receptor beta chains below, sequenced in a study of blood T cell repertoires in COVID-19. Produced via immunoSEQ multiplex PCR; TCRdb's table is partial and in-frame only. In the table there are 70,000 to 90,000 clones, roughly 86% of which are singletons. Sequenced sample: peripheral blood. The source of these receptors is a woman over 75 with acute or convalescent COVID-19.

CDR3 in DNA: TGCGCCAGCAGCTTGTTCCGGGGACAGGGGTATGGCTACACCTTC. Translated, it gives CASSLFRGQGYGYTF. V is TRBV5-1 and J is TRBJ1-2; 10 nucleotides match TRBD1. V was pared by 1 base and J by 5 bases, with 5 bases of the junction left unmatched. CDR3 length: 15 amino acids. Per germline, CDR1 SGHRS and CDR2 YFSETQ.

V and J are TRBV19 and TRBJ1-1, with 10 nucleotides matching TRBD1. The CDR3 is 17 residues long. Germline trimming cut 3 bases from V and 0 bases from J; bases unmatched to any gene: 7. Germline CDR1 and CDR2: LNHDA and SQIVND (reference sequence). CDR3 nucleotide sequence: TGTGCCAGTAGTATCCTTTGGGGACAGGGGATGAACACTGAAGCTTTCTTT. This gives the protein CASSILWGQGMNTEAFF.

The chain employs TRBV14 and TRBJ1-2; TRBD1 agrees at 9 bases. This CDR3 has 13 residues. Looked up from germline, CDR1 is SGHDN and CDR2 is FVKESK. Trimming took 9 bases from V and 7 from J; bases not matched to a gene: 9. The CDR3 DNA reads as TGTGCCAGGGGGGGGACAGGGTACATTGGCTACACCTTC. Its protein is CARGGTGYIGYTF. Full variable domain (outside the CDR3, taken from reference TRBV14 and TRBJ1-2): EAGVTQFPSHSVIEKGQTVTLRCDPISGHDNLYWYRRVMGKEIKFLLHFVKESKQDESGMPNNRFLAERTGGTYSTLKVQPAELEDSGVYFCARGGTGYIGYTFGSGTRLTVV.

Here the CDR3 reads CASSLWGRTDSGNTIYF. In nucleotides, the CDR3 is TGTGCCAGCAGTTTGTGGGGGCGCACCGACTCTGGAAACACCATATATTTT. The chain uses TRBV28 and TRBJ1-3; D might be TRBD1 (6 bases). Trimming removed 3 bases from V and 0 bases from J, with 15 bases in between. CDR1 and CDR2 (germline): MDHEN, SYDVKM. CDR3 length equals 17 residues.

V usage is TRBV3-1 (or the pseudogene TRBV3-2) and J usage is TRBJ2-7; D perhaps matches TRBD2 (5 bases). This CDR3 contains 11 residues. Germline V gives CDR1 LGHDT, CDR2 YNNKEL (reference sequence). Trimming took off 9 bases at V and 2 bases at J, with 8 bases between the two ends. The chain's CDR3 is CASGLPYEQYF. CDR3 nucleotide sequence: TGTGCCAGTGGACTCCCCTACGAGCAGTACTTC.

This clone appeared once. V and J are TRBV5-5 and TRBJ2-7; D remains unclear. Deletions cut 7 bases from V and 4 bases from J, with 15 bases between. CDR1 is SGHKS, CDR2 YYEKEE, per germline (reference sequence). The CDR3 totals 13 residues. The CDR3 DNA reads as TGTGCCAGCTCGTCGCACACCCAGTACGAGCAGTACTTC. Encoded protein: CASSSHTQYEQYF.